This TCR beta chain was sequenced during a study of CD8+CD57+ T cells in acquired aplastic anemia. Study-wide background: The DNA of sorted CD4+ and CD8+ cells averaged around 3 ug.

Whoever was chosen for sequencing had shown CD8+CD57+ cell expansion by flow cytometry. Diagnosis of severe acquired aplastic anemia applied to all patients. Genomic DNA was employed as the template in profiling TCR beta VDJ and CDR3. TCRdb independently ran MiXCR on the reads; one entry per CDR3 protein. The sample consists of about 58,000 distinct CDR3 sequences, roughly three fifths of them appearing once. In its sample, this clonotype was seen many times. The CDR3 contains 13 residues. V was clipped by 3 bases and J by 4 bases, with 8 bases between them. Germline CDR1 SGHNT, CDR2 YYREEE (reference sequence).

The chain joins TRBV5-4 to TRBJ1-5; D perhaps matches TRBD1 (5 bases). The TCR sequence derives from a human donor with aplastic anemia. The sequencing sample was made of sorted CD4+, CD8+, or CD8+CD57+ T cells (not recorded which) from PBMCs. CDR3 sequence: CASSWGENQPQHF. The CDR3 nucleotides read TGTGCCAGCAGCTGGGGGGAGAATCAGCCCCAGCATTTT.